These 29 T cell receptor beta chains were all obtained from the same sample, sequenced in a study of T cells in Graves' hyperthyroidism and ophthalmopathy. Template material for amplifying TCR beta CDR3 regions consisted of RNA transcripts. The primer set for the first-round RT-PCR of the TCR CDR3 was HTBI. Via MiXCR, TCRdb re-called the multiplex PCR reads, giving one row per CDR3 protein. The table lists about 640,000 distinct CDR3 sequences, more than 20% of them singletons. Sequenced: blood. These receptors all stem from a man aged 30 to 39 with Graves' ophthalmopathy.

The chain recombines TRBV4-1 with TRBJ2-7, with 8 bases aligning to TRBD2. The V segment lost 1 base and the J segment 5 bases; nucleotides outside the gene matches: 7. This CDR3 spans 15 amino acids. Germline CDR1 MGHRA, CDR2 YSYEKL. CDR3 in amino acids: CASSQGRGREDEQYF. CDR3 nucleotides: TGCGCCAGCAGCCAAGGACGGGGGCGGGAGGACGAGCAGTACTTC.

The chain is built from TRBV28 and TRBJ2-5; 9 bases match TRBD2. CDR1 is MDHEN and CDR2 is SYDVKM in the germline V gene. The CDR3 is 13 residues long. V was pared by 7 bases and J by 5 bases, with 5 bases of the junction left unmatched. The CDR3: CASTTSGLETQYF. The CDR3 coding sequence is TGTGCCAGCACAACTAGCGGGCTGGAGACCCAGTACTTC.

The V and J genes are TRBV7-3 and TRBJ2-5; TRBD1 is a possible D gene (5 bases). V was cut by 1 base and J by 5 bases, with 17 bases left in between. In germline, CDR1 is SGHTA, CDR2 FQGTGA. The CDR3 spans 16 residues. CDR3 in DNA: TGTGCCAGCAGCTTAAGGGGCGACATGATTGGGGAGACCCAGTACTTC. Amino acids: CASSLRGDMIGETQYF.

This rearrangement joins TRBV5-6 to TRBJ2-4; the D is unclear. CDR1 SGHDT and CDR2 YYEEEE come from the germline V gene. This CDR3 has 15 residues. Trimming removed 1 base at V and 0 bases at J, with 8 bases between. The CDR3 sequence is CASSLNTLAKNIQYF. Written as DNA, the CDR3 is TGTGCCAGCAGCTTGAATACCTTAGCCAAAAACATTCAGTACTTC.

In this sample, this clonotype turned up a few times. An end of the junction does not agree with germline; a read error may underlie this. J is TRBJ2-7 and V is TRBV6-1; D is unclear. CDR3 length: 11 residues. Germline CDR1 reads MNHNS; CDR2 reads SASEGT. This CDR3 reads CASIERVEQYF. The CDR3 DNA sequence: TGTGCCAGCATTGAAAGGGTCGAGCAGTACTTC.

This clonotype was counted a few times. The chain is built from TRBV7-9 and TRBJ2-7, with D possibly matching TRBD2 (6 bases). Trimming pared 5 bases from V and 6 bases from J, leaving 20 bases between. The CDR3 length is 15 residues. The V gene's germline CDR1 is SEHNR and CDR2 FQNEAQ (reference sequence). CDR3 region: CASSQTGTPSAEQYF. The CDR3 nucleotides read TGTGCCAGCAGCCAAACCGGGACTCCGTCGGCCGAGCAGTACTTC.

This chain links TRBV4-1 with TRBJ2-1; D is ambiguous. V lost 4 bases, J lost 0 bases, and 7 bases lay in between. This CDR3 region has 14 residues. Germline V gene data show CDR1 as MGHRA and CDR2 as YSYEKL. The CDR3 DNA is TGCGCCAGCAGCCCTAGACTCTCCTACAATGAGCAGTTCTTC. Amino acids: CASSPRLSYNEQFF.

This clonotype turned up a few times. CDR3 amino acids: CATSRVEETQYF. The DNA of the CDR3 is TGTGCCACCAGCAGAGTGGAAGAGACCCAGTACTTC. V gene TRBV15 combines with J gene TRBJ2-5; D gene unclear. V was trimmed by 1 base and J by 3 bases, leaving 3 bases between them. Germline V gene lookup returns CDR1 LNHNV and CDR2 YYDKDF (reference sequence). This CDR3 is built from 12 residues.

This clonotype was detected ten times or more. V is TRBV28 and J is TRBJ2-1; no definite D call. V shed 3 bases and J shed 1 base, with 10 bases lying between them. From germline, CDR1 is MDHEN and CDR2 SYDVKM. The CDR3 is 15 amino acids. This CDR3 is CASSFVGSSYNEQFF. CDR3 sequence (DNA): TGTGCCAGCAGTTTCGTGGGAAGTTCCTACAATGAGCAGTTCTTC. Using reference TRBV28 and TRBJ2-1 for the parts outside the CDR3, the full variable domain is DVKVTQSSRYLVKRTGEKVFLECVQDMDHENMFWYRQDPGLGLRLIYFSYDVKMKEKGDIPEGYSVSREKKERFSLILESASTNQTSMYLCASSFVGSSYNEQFFGPGTRLTVL.

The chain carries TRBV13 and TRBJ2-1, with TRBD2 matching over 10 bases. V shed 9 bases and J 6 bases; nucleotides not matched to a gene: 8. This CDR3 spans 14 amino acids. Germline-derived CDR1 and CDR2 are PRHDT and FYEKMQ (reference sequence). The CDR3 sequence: CASSAGGRPNEQFF. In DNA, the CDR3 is TGTGCCAGTTCAGCGGGAGGGCGGCCCAATGAGCAGTTCTTC.

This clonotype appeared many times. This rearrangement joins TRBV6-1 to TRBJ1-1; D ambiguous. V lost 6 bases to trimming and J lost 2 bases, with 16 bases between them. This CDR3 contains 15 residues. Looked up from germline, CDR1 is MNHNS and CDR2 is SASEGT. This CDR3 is CASRERTVTNTEAFF. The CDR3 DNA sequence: TGTGCCAGCAGGGAGCGGACGGTGACCAACACTGAAGCTTTCTTT.

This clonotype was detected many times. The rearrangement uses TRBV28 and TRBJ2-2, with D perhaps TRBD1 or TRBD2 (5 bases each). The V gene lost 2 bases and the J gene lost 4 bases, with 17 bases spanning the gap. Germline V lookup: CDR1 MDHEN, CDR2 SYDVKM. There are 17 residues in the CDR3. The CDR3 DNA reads TGTGCCAGCAGTTTAGGGGGACCAGGGCAAGGCACCGGGGAGCTGTTTTTT. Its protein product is CASSLGGPGQGTGELFF. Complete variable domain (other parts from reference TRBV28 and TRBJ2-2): DVKVTQSSRYLVKRTGEKVFLECVQDMDHENMFWYRQDPGLGLRLIYFSYDVKMKEKGDIPEGYSVSREKKERFSLILESASTNQTSMYLCASSLGGPGQGTGELFFGEGSRLTVL.

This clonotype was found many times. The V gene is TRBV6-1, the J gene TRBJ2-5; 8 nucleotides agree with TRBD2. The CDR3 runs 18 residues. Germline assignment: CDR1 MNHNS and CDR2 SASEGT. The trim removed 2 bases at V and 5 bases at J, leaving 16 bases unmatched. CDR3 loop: CASSERAGVVAGFETQYF. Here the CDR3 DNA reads TGTGCCAGCAGTGAAAGGGCAGGGGTGGTAGCGGGATTCGAGACCCAGTACTTC.

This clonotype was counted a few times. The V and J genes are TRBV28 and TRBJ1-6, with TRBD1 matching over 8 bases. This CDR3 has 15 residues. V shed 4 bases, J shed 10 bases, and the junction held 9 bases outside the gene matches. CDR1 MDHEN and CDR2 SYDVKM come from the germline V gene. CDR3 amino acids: CASSWRTGRESPLHF. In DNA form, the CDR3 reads TGTGCCAGCAGTTGGCGGACAGGGCGGGAATCACCCCTCCACTTT.

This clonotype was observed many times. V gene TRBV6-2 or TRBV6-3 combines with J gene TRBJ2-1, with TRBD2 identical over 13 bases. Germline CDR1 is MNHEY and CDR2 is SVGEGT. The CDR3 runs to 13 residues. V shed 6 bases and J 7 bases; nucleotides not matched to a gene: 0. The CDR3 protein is CASRLAGGNEQFF. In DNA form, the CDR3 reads TGTGCCAGCAGACTAGCGGGAGGGAATGAGCAGTTCTTC.

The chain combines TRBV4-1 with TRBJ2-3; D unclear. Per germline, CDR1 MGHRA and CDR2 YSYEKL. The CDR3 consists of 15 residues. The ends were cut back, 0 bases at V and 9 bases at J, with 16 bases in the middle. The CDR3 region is CASSQDSGPGRTQYF. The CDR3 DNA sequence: TGCGCCAGCAGCCAAGACTCTGGCCCAGGAAGAACGCAGTATTTT.

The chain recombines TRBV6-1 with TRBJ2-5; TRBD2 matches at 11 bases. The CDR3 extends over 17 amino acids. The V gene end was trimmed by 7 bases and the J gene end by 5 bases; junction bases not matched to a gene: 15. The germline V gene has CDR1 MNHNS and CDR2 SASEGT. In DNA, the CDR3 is TGTGCCAGCACTAGGGAACTAGCGGGAGAACCATTTGAGACCCAGTACTTC. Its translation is CASTRELAGEPFETQYF.

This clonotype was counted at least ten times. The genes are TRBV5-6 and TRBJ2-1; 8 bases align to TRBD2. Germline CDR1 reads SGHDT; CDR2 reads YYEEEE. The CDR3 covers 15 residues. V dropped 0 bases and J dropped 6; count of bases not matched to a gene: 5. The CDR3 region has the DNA TGTGCCAGCAGCTTGGGGGGACTAGGTTCCAATGAGCAGTTCTTC. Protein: CASSLGGLGSNEQFF.

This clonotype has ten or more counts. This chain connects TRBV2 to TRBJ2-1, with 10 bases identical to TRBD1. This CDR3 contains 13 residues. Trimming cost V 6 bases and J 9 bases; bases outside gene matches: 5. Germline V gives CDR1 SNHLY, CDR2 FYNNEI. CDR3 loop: CASSGTGASEQFF. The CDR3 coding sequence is TGTGCCAGCAGCGGGACAGGGGCCAGTGAGCAGTTCTTC.

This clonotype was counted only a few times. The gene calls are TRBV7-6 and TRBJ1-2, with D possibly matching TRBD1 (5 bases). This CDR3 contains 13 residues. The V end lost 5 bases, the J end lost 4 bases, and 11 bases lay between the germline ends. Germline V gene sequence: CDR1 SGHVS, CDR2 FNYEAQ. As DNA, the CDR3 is TGTGCCAGCAGCGCAGGGTTGGGCTATGGCTACACCTTC. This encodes CASSAGLGYGYTF.

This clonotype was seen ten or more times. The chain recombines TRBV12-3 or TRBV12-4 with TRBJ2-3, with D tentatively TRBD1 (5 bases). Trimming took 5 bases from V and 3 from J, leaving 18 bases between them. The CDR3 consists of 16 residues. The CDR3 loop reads CASSALAGQRTDTQYF. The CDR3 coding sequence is TGTGCCAGCAGTGCCTTGGCAGGGCAAAGGACAGATACGCAGTATTTT.

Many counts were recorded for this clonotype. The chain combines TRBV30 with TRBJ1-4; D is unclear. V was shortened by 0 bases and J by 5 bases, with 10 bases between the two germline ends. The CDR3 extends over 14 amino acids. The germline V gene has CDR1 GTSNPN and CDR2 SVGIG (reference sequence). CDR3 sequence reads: CAWSVAGYNEKLFF. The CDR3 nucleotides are TGTGCCTGGAGTGTAGCTGGTTACAATGAAAAACTGTTTTTT. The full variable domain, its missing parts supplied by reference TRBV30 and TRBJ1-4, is SQTIHQWPATLVQPVGSPLSLECTVEGTSNPNLYWYRQAAGRGLQLLFYSVGIGQISSEVPQNLSASRPQDRQFILSSKKLLLSDSGFYLCAWSVAGYNEKLFFGSGTQLSVL.

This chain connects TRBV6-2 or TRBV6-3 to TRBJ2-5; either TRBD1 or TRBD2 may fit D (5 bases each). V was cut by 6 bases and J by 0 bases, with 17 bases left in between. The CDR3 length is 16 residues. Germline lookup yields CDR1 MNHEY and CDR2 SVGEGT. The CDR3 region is CASSPSGTANQETQYF. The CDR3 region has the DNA TGTGCCAGCAGCCCATCCGGGACGGCCAACCAAGAGACCCAGTACTTC.

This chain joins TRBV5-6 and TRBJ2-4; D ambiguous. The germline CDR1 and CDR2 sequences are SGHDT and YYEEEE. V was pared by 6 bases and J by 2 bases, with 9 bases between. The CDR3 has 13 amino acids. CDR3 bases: TGTGCCAGCACCAGGTGGTCCAAAAACATTCAGTACTTC. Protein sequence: CASTRWSKNIQYF. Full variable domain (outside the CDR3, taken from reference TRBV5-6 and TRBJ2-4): DAGVTQSPTHLIKTRGQQVTLRCSPKSGHDTVSWYQQALGQGPQFIFQYYEEEERQRGNFPDRFSGHQFPNYSSELNVNALLLGDSALYLCASTRWSKNIQYFGAGTRLSVL.

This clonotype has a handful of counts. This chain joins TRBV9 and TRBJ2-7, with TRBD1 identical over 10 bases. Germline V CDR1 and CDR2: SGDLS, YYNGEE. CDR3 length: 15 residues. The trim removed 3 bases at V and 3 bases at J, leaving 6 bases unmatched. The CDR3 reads CASSAAGTGVYEQYF. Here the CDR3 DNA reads TGTGCCAGCAGCGCCGCCGGGACAGGGGTCTACGAGCAGTACTTC.

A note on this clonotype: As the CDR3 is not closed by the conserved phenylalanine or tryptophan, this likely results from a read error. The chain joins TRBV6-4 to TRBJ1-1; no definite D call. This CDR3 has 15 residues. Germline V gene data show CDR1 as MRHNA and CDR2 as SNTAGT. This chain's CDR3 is CASSYSKGPNTEAFL. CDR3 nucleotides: TGTGCCAGCAGTTACTCGAAGGGCCCGAACACTGAAGCTTTCCTT.

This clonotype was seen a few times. CDR3 loop: CSAPPAGASEAFF. CDR3 nucleotide sequence: TGCAGTGCCCCCCCGGCCGGAGCAAGCGAAGCTTTCTTT. The chain has TRBV20-1 and TRBJ1-1; D unresolved. Per germline, CDR1 DFQATT and CDR2 SNEGSKA (reference sequence). The CDR3 consists of 13 residues. V was pared by 6 bases and J by 8 bases, with 19 bases between.

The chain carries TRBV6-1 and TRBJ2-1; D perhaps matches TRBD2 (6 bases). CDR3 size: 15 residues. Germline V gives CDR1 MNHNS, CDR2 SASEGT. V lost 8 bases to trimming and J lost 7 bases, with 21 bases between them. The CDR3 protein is CASFSGGASGNEQFF. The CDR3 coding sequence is TGTGCCAGCTTTAGCGGAGGGGCGTCTGGAAATGAGCAGTTCTTC.

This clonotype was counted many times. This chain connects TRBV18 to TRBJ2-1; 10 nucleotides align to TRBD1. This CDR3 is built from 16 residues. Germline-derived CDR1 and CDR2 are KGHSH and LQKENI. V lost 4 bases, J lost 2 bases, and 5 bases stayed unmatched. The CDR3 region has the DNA TGTGCCAGCTCACGCTCCGGGACAGGGGCCTACAATGAGCAGTTCTTC. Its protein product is CASSRSGTGAYNEQFF. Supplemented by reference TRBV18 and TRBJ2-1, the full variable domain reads NAGVMQNPRHLVRRRGQEARLRCSPMKGHSHVYWYRQLPEEGLKFMVYLQKENIIDESGMPKERFSAEFPKEGPSILRIQQVVRGDSAAYFCASSRSGTGAYNEQFFGPGTRLTVL.